This is a list of T cell receptor beta chains from one sample in a study of T cells after yellow fever vaccination. TCRdb fed the 5' RACE reads into MiXCR, producing one record per CDR3 protein. The top ten hold 14% of the sample, which has some 560,000 distinct CDR3 sequences, 15% to 20% seen once. Source: PBMCs, taken 15 days after the yellow fever booster vaccination. Receptor source: a man aged 25 to 40 who received the YFV17D yellow fever vaccine. CDR3s include the opening cysteine and the closing phenylalanine or tryptophan. D genes are given only for firm matches. The size entry is marked missing in some rows and otherwise reads once, few, many or a size class.

size	D	V	J	DNA	CDR3
.	.	TRBV29-1	TRBJ2-2	TGCAGCGCCCAGAAGGCCGGGGAGCTGTTTTTT	CSAQKAGELFF
.	TRBD2	TRBV7-2	TRBJ2-5	TGTGCCAGCAGCCCCCCGGGACTAGCGGGGATACAGACCCAGTACTTC	CASSPPGLAGIQTQYF
few	TRBD2	TRBV28	TRBJ2-3	TGTGCCAGCAGTTTAGAGGCTAGCGGGAGCGATACGCAGTATTTT	CASSLEASGSDTQYF
.	TRBD1	TRBV6-1	TRBJ2-1	TGTGCCAGCAGTACGGCCGGGACAGGGATCCATGAGCAGTTCTTC	CASSTAGTGIHEQFF
.	TRBD2	TRBV12-3/TRBV12-4	TRBJ2-3	TGTGCCAGCATCCCTGGACTAGCGCGCACAGATACGCAGTATTTT	CASIPGLARTDTQYF
few	.	TRBV29-1	TRBJ1-2	TGCAGCACCCCCTCTGGCTACACCTTC	CSTPSGYTF
.	.	TRBV27	TRBJ2-5	TGTGCCAGCAGTTTAATGGGGCTGGGTGAGACCCAGTACTTC	CASSLMGLGETQYF
few	.	TRBV7-2	TRBJ2-7	TGTGCCAGCAGCTTAGGGGTGAACTCCTACGAGCAGTACTTC	CASSLGVNSYEQYF
.	TRBD2	TRBV7-2	TRBJ2-1	TGTGCCAGCAGCTTATGGTTAGGGACTAGCGCTTACAATGAGCAGTTCTTC	CASSLWLGTSAYNEQFF
few	.	TRBV29-1	TRBJ1-1	TGCAGCATATGCAGGGAGGATAGAACTGAAGCTTTCTTT	CSICREDRTEAFF
.	.	TRBV20-1	TRBJ2-1	TGCAGTGCGATGCAGGGGAGCTACAATGAGCAGTTCTTC	CSAMQGSYNEQFF
.	.	TRBV2	TRBJ2-1	TGTGCCAGCAGTAGACCCCGGGGAGGCGGCAATGAGCAGTTCTTC	CASSRPRGGGNEQFF
.	.	TRBV12-3/TRBV12-4	TRBJ2-7	TGTGCCAGCAGCTTCACGGGCGGCCTACAGGAGCAGTACTTC	CASSFTGGLQEQYF
.	.	TRBV2	TRBJ2-1	TGTGCCAGCAGTGAGGTCCGCCTCGGTGAGCAGTTCTTC	CASSEVRLGEQFF
.	TRBD1	TRBV20-1	TRBJ2-7	TGCAGTGCTACCGGGACAGGGTCTTACGAGCAGTACTTC	CSATGTGSYEQYF
few	TRBD1	TRBV19	TRBJ1-1	TGTGCCAGTAGGCCGACAGGGGCTAACACTGAAGCTTTCTTT	CASRPTGANTEAFF
.	.	TRBV5-1	TRBJ2-1	TGCGCCAGCAGGCTTTCATTAGCGGAATACAATGAGCAGTTCTTC	CASRLSLAEYNEQFF
few	TRBD2	TRBV24-1	TRBJ2-1	TGTGCCACCAGTGATTTGAAGGTTGGCCCTAGCGGGAGCGATGAGCAGTTCTTC	CATSDLKVGPSGSDEQFF
.	.	TRBV28	TRBJ2-7	TGTGCCAGCAAGGGAGCGAGACAGAGCTACGAGCAGTACTTC	CASKGARQSYEQYF
.	TRBD1	TRBV19	TRBJ1-1	TGTGCCAGTAGTATACGCTACAGGGGGCATAGCACTGAAGCTTTCTTT	CASSIRYRGHSTEAFF